This TCR beta chain is drawn from a study of blood T cell repertoires in COVID-19. Background on the study: The cDNA or gDNA used as material had been derived from T cells, B-cell-depleted T cells, or PBMCs.

The CDR3 is 15 amino acids. V lost 5 bases and J lost 7; bases outside the gene matches: 9. Germline V gene data show CDR1 as SGHNT and CDR2 as YENEEA. The protocol was immunoSEQ multiplex PCR, while the TCRdb copy is restricted to in-frame clones and leaves out a portion. The sample has some 58,000 clones; around 90% are singletons. This receptor was identified in a human donor in a cohort sampled during active COVID-19. The specimen was peripheral blood. This chain links TRBV11-3 with TRBJ2-2; 8 nucleotides line up with TRBD1. In DNA form, the CDR3 reads TGTGCCAGCAGCATCACACAGGGGGTCGGCGGGGAGCTGTTTTTT. This sequence encodes CASSITQGVGGELFF.